This entry lists 23 T cell receptor beta chains sequenced from one sample in a study of Graves' ophthalmopathy and Graves' hyperthyroidism. RNA transcripts were the template, and TCR beta CDR3 regions were amplified from them. First-round RT-PCR with HTBI primers preceded a second-round multiplex PCR. One entry per CDR3 protein, called by TCRdb with MiXCR from the multiplex PCR reads. The sample shows about 620,000 distinct CDR3 sequences, 22% of them seen only once. Sequencing was done on a sample of peripheral blood. The receptors stem from a woman under 30 with stable Graves' hyperthyroidism. Some clones in this sample may be carry-over from other donors' samples.

The chain is built from TRBV18 and TRBJ2-7; no clear D gene. The V and J ends lost 5 bases and 2 bases respectively, with 13 bases between them. This CDR3 has 14 amino acids. CDR1 and CDR2 from the germline V gene are KGHSH and LQKENI. The CDR3 loop reads CASSSRDTTYEQYF. In DNA, the CDR3 is TGTGCCAGCTCATCCAGAGATACCACCTACGAGCAGTACTTC.

Note on this clonotype: A single base separates this from a much larger clone, so it may be a read error. The rearrangement uses TRBV20-1 and TRBJ2-5; D unresolved. The V end lost 3 bases, the J end lost 3 bases, and 8 bases lay between the germline ends. The CDR3 has 12 residues. Germline V gene lookup returns CDR1 DFQATT and CDR2 SNEGSKA (reference sequence). CDR3 residues: CSASRGEETQYF. The CDR3 DNA reads as TGCAGTGCTAGTCGTGGGGAAGAGACCCAGTACTTC.

There are many counts of this clonotype. The V and J genes are TRBV11-1 and TRBJ2-6; 11 bases fit TRBD1. The V segment lost 3 bases and the J segment 2 bases; nucleotides outside the gene matches: 6. Per the germline V gene, CDR1 is SGHAT and CDR2 is FQDESV (reference sequence). The CDR3 is 18 residues long. This chain's CDR3 is CASSFRAGQGAGANVLTF. CDR3 nucleotides: TGTGCCAGCAGCTTTAGGGCGGGACAGGGGGCTGGGGCCAACGTCCTGACTTTC.

The table lists this clonotype with many counts. The genes are TRBV20-1 and TRBJ1-1; 10 nucleotides agree with TRBD1. J was trimmed by 7 bases and V by 6 bases; bases with no gene match: 8. CDR3 length: 13 amino acids. CDR1 is DFQATT, CDR2 SNEGSKA, per germline (reference sequence). This chain's CDR3 is CSATGTGAGEAFF. In nucleotides, the CDR3 is TGCAGTGCCACCGGGACAGGGGCCGGTGAAGCTTTCTTT.

This clonotype was found many times. The chain joins TRBV2 to TRBJ1-5, with TRBD1 as a possible D gene (6 bases). CDR3 length: 13 amino acids. Germline V gene data show CDR1 as SNHLY and CDR2 as FYNNEI. The V end was cut by 11 bases, the J end by 0 bases, with 11 bases between. The CDR3: CAGKGDSNQPQHF. CDR3 DNA sequence: TGTGCCGGCAAGGGGGATAGCAATCAGCCCCAGCATTTT.

There are many counts of this clonotype. The chain combines TRBV12-3 or TRBV12-4 with TRBJ1-5; D not resolved. The V gene lost 3 bases and the J gene lost 0 bases, with 9 bases spanning the gap. The CDR3 is made up of 15 amino acids. DNA of the CDR3: TGTGCCAGCAGTTTTCGGCAATATAGCAATCAGCCCCAGCATTTT. It yields the protein CASSFRQYSNQPQHF.

The sample holds many counts of this clonotype. This chain connects TRBV13 to TRBJ2-7; D remains ambiguous. Trimming stripped 6 bases from V and 2 bases from J, with 8 bases between. Germline CDR1 is PRHDT and CDR2 is FYEKMQ (reference sequence). This CDR3 has 12 residues. CDR3 sequence reads: CASRIGTYEQYF. The CDR3 nucleotides read TGTGCCAGCAGGATAGGGACCTACGAGCAGTACTTC.

This clonotype showed up just a few times. The genes are TRBV2 and TRBJ2-7, with D tentatively TRBD1 (6 bases). Germline-derived CDR1 and CDR2 are SNHLY and FYNNEI. This CDR3 is built from 14 residues. Trimming removed 6 bases from V and 5 bases from J, with 17 bases in between. CDR3 sequence: CASRDRQDAHEQYF. The CDR3 nucleotides are TGTGCCAGCAGGGACCGACAGGATGCCCACGAGCAGTACTTC.

This clonotype was recorded many times. This sequence joins TRBV15 and TRBJ1-5; D remains unclear. Looked up from germline, CDR1 is LNHNV and CDR2 is YYDKDF (reference sequence). The CDR3 is 15 residues long. The V end was cut by 5 bases, the J end by 3 bases, with 14 bases between. CDR3 residues: CATSPRGRYNQPQHF. CDR3 sequence (DNA): TGTGCCACCAGCCCCCGAGGACGGTACAATCAGCCCCAGCATTTT.

This clonotype was counted at least ten times. V and J are TRBV12-3 or TRBV12-4 and TRBJ1-5, with D maybe TRBD1 (5 bases). The V and J ends lost 6 bases and 4 bases respectively, with 16 bases between them. The CDR3 consists of 15 residues. CDR3 bases: TGTGCCAGCAGCGCAAACCAGGGAGGAAATCAGCCCCAGCATTTT. It codes for CASSANQGGNQPQHF.

CDR3 in DNA: TGCGCCAGCAGCCAAGTTCTGAGCTCCTACGAGCAGTACTTC. The encoded protein is CASSQVLSSYEQYF. This sequence joins TRBV4-1 and TRBJ2-7; D not resolved. CDR1 MGHRA and CDR2 YSYEKL come from the germline V gene. This CDR3 is built from 14 residues. V was shortened by 1 base and J by 0 bases, with 7 bases between the two germline ends.

The J gene is TRBJ2-5, the V gene TRBV6-1; D unresolved. Germline V gene sequence: CDR1 MNHNS, CDR2 SASEGT. The germline V and J ends were trimmed by 4 bases and 7 bases, with 16 bases remaining between them. The CDR3 is 14 amino acids. DNA of the CDR3: TGTGCCAGCAGTGTAGGTGGCACCTCGGGGACCCAGTACTTC. Protein: CASSVGGTSGTQYF.

This clonotype was counted at least ten times. The chain's CDR3 is CAGARGVQETQYF. Here the CDR3 DNA reads TGTGCCGGAGCCCGGGGGGTCCAAGAGACCCAGTACTTC. The chain uses TRBV6-1 and TRBJ2-5; TRBD2 matches 7 bases. Germline values: CDR1 MNHNS, CDR2 SASEGT. CDR3 length: 13 amino acids. V lost 11 bases, J lost 1 base, and 7 bases stayed unmatched.

The chain employs TRBV4-2 and TRBJ1-3; D is unresolved. CDR3 length: 15 amino acids. The germline V gene has CDR1 LGHNA and CDR2 YNFKEQ. V lost 5 bases and J 0 bases, leaving 11 bases between the germline ends. The CDR3 DNA reads as TGTGCCAGCAGCTCCCACACGGGCTCTGGAAACACCATATATTTT. Its translation: CASSSHTGSGNTIYF.

V and J are TRBV19 and TRBJ1-1; D is unclear. CDR3 size: 14 residues. CDR1 and CDR2 from the germline V gene are LNHDA and SQIVND (reference sequence). V lost 7 bases to trimming and J lost 6 bases, with 18 bases between them. The CDR3 region is CASTALGDYAEAFF. The CDR3 DNA is TGTGCCAGTACCGCCCTGGGAGACTACGCTGAAGCTTTCTTT.

This clonotype was seen ten or more times. One base away lies a much larger clone, so this may be a sequencing read error. CDR3 sequence (DNA): TGTGCCAGCAGTTACCAGGGAGGCAATCAGCCCCAGCATTTT. Translated, it gives CASSYQGGNQPQHF. This chain links TRBV12-3 or TRBV12-4 with TRBJ1-5; perhaps TRBD1 as D (5 bases). Between the trimmed V and J ends, which lost 4 bases and 2 bases, there was a span of 9 bases. This CDR3 spans 14 amino acids.

This clonotype was counted at least ten times. J is TRBJ1-2 and V is TRBV7-2; D gene uncertain. CDR3 length: 13 residues. The V gene's germline CDR1 is SGHTA and CDR2 FQGNSA. V lost 2 bases and J lost 8, with 12 bases in between. CDR3: CASSLSPKDGYTF. Written as DNA, the CDR3 is TGTGCCAGCAGCTTATCCCCCAAGGACGGCTACACCTTC.

This clonotype was seen repeatedly, ten times or more. The rearrangement joins TRBV27 to TRBJ1-6; possible D gene TRBD1, 6 bases. Germline V gene lookup returns CDR1 MNHEY and CDR2 SMNVEV (reference sequence). The CDR3 has 16 amino acids. V lost 5 bases and J lost 7, with 18 bases in between. CDR3 sequence: CASSTDRGGKNSPLHF. CDR3 nucleotides: TGTGCCAGCAGTACGGACCGGGGGGGCAAAAATTCACCCCTCCACTTT.

This clonotype was seen a handful of times. The V and J genes are TRBV30 and TRBJ1-5; perhaps TRBD1 as D (5 bases). Between the trimmed V and J ends, which lost 3 bases and 5 bases, there was a span of 11 bases. The V gene's germline CDR1 is GTSNPN and CDR2 SVGIG (reference sequence). This CDR3 is built from 13 residues. CDR3 residues: CAWRRGTHQPQHF. DNA of the CDR3: TGTGCCTGGAGGAGGGGAACCCATCAGCCCCAGCATTTT.

This clonotype was seen at least ten times. The CDR3 coding sequence is TGTGCCAGCAGCTTAGAAGGGGGCCCTAGCAATCAGCCCCAGCATTTT. Protein product: CASSLEGGPSNQPQHF. The chain uses TRBV11-2 and TRBJ1-5, with 7 bases fitting TRBD1. The CDR3 contains 16 residues. V trimming: 0 bases; J trimming: 0 bases; junction bases outside the gene matches: 2. In germline, CDR1 is SGHAT, CDR2 FQNNGV.

Regarding this clonotype: A much larger clone differs by one base, so this may be a read error. The V gene is TRBV7-2, the J gene TRBJ2-4; no definite D call. The length of the CDR3 is 11 residues. Trimming removed 5 bases from V and 8 bases from J, with 7 bases in between. CDR1 SGHTA and CDR2 FQGNSA come from the germline V gene. Here the CDR3 DNA reads TGTGCCAGCAGCCGTAGTCACATTCAGTACTTC. Translating it yields CASSRSHIQYF.

This clonotype was recorded many times. The genes are TRBV5-1 and TRBJ1-1, with D maybe TRBD1 (5 bases). V shed 0 bases and J shed 0 bases, with 6 bases lying between them. The CDR3 covers 14 residues. Germline-derived CDR1 and CDR2 are SGHRS and YFSETQ. CDR3 bases: TGCGCCAGCAGCTTGGCGACAGTGAACACTGAAGCTTTCTTT. Translated, it gives CASSLATVNTEAFF.

This clonotype showed up many times. The chain is built from TRBV27 and TRBJ1-2; D possibly corresponds to TRBD1 (5 bases). With 5 bases removed from V and 7 bases from J, the gap between germline ends came to 23 bases. CDR3 length: 16 amino acids. The germline CDR1 and CDR2 sequences are MNHEY and SMNVEV (reference sequence). CDR3 sequence reads: CASSLNPLGREGGYTF. For the CDR3, the DNA is TGTGCCAGCAGTCTAAACCCCCTGGGCAGGGAGGGTGGCTACACCTTC.